These T cell receptor beta chains were read from a single sample in a study of identical twins. TCRdb called the 5' RACE reads again in MiXCR, with one record for every CDR3 protein. This table has 700,000 or so distinct CDR3 sequences, around 8.3% appearing once. These data also formed part of another study, on yellow fever vaccine responses in identical twins.

Sequenced material: PBMCs. The receptors stem from a woman aged 18-29 years in good health. CDR3s include the opening cysteine and the closing phenylalanine or tryptophan. The D gene is left open where the match is weak. Expanded clones get a size class; other rows say once, few or many, or leave the size out.

clone size | J gene | D gene | V gene | CDR3 protein | CDR3 DNA
few | TRBJ1-2 | TRBD1 | TRBV7-9 | CASSSGQANYGYTF | TGTGCCAGCAGCTCCGGACAGGCTAACTATGGCTACACCTTC
few | TRBJ2-1 | TRBD2 | TRBV3-1 | CASSSAGGGEQFF | TGTGCCAGCAGTTCTGCGGGAGGCGGCGAGCAGTTCTTC
NA | TRBJ2-7 | TRBD2 | TRBV3-1 | CASSRAAGGYEQYF | TGTGCCAGCAGCCGCGCGGCGGGAGGGTACGAGCAGTACTTC
NA | TRBJ2-7 | NA | TRBV20-1 | CSARGQLDYEQYF | TGCAGTGCTCGGGGTCAACTTGACTACGAGCAGTACTTC
NA | TRBJ1-6 | NA | TRBV20-1 | CSAQTGSSYNSPLHF | TGCAGTGCCCAAACAGGAAGCTCCTATAATTCACCCCTCCACTTT
many | TRBJ2-3 | NA | TRBV29-1 | CSVPPREDFTDTQYF | TGCAGCGTTCCCCCTAGGGAGGATTTCACAGATACGCAGTATTTT
NA | TRBJ2-5 | NA | TRBV6-2/TRBV6-3 | CASSLSEGKETQYF | TGTGCCAGCAGCCTTAGCGAGGGGAAAGAGACCCAGTACTTC
few | TRBJ1-6 | NA | TRBV7-2 | CASSLVESPPLHF | TGTGCCAGCAGCTTAGTCGAGAGTCCACCCCTCCACTTT
few | TRBJ2-3 | TRBD1 | TRBV12-3/TRBV12-4 | CASSSSDRAGSDTQYF | TGTGCCAGCAGTTCATCGGACAGGGCCGGCTCAGATACGCAGTATTTT
NA | TRBJ2-1 | NA | TRBV12-3/TRBV12-4 | CASNPRGNSYNEQFF | TGTGCCAGCAACCCGCGGGGAAACTCGTACAATGAGCAGTTCTTC
NA | TRBJ2-7 | NA | TRBV4-3 | CASSQVKGPTTYEQYF | TGCGCCAGCAGCCAAGTAAAGGGTCCAACTACCTACGAGCAGTACTTC
few | TRBJ2-1 | NA | TRBV6-1 | CASRATGFSYNEQFF | TGTGCCAGCAGGGCGACAGGTTTCTCCTACAATGAGCAGTTCTTC
many | TRBJ1-1 | NA | TRBV7-8 | CASSVGTEAFF | TGTGCCAGCAGCGTGGGAACTGAAGCTTTCTTT
many | TRBJ2-3 | TRBD1 | TRBV29-1 | CSVRTGVADTQYF | TGCAGCGTCCGGACAGGGGTGGCAGATACGCAGTATTTT
few | TRBJ2-7 | TRBD1 | TRBV27 | CASSPRQGAAYEQYF | TGTGCCAGCAGTCCCCGACAGGGGGCTGCCTACGAGCAGTACTTC